The 14 T cell receptor beta chains in this list originate from one sample, sequenced in a study of siplizumab effects on memory and regulatory T cells. Clones were read by immunoSEQ multiplex PCR, and TCRdb kept only the in-frame ones, dropping some. The table lists roughly 100,000 clones, around 90% of them singletons. Sequenced: non-Treg CD4+ T cells sorted from blood. These receptors all stem from a human donor in good health.

The chain is built from TRBV7-8 and TRBJ1-1, with unresolved D. This CDR3 comprises 13 residues. V lost 3 bases and J lost 11, with 16 bases in between. Germline V lookup: CDR1 SGHVS, CDR2 FQNEAQ. This chain's CDR3 is CASSFDSRRAAFF. The CDR3 coding sequence is TGTGCCAGCAGCTTCGACTCGCGGAGGGCTGCTTTCTTT. The variable domain in full, with the rest retrieved from reference TRBV7-8 and TRBJ1-1, is GAGVSQSPRYKVAKRGQDVALRCDPISGHVSLFWYQQALGQGPEFLTYFQNEAQLDKSGLPSDRFFAERPEGSVSTLKIQRTQQEDSAVYLCASSFDSRRAAFFGQGTRLTVV.

The genes are TRBV21-1 and TRBJ2-2; the DNA was not used to check the table's D call, TRBD2. TRBV21-1 is assigned pseudogene status. The CDR3 is 20 residues long. CDR3 residues: CASTSTSPGASGENTGELFF. The CDR3 region has the DNA TGTGCCAGCACATCAACTTCCCCTGGGGCTAGCGGTGAGAACACCGGGGAGCTGTTTTTT.

CDR3 sequence (DNA): TGCAGCGCAACTCCCGGGGACAATGAGCAGTTCTTC. It yields the protein CSATPGDNEQFF. V and J are TRBV29-1 and TRBJ2-1, with a possible D match to TRBD2 (5 bases). This CDR3 contains 12 residues. V lost 7 bases and J lost 5, with 12 bases in between. Germline CDR1 is SQVTM and CDR2 is ANQGSEA.

V gene TRBV5-1 combines with J gene TRBJ2-1; D is ambiguous. The V end was cut by 0 bases, the J end by 5 bases, with 6 bases between. The CDR3 has 13 amino acids. Germline V gene data show CDR1 as SGHRS and CDR2 as YFSETQ. CDR3 nucleotides: TGCGCCAGCAGCTTGGCCCTTAACAATGAGCAGTTCTTC. Amino acid sequence: CASSLALNNEQFF.

The chain employs TRBV29-1 and TRBJ1-1, with 10 nucleotides matching TRBD1. From germline, CDR1 is SQVTM and CDR2 ANQGSEA. Trimming removed 4 bases from V and 6 bases from J; junction bases left unmatched: 5. CDR3 length: 13 amino acids. This CDR3 is CSVGRTGGSEAFF. The CDR3 coding sequence is TGCAGCGTTGGTAGGACAGGGGGATCTGAAGCTTTCTTT.

The chain joins TRBV7-9 to TRBJ2-7; 9 bases line up with TRBD1. The CDR3 runs to 15 residues. Germline assignment: CDR1 SEHNR and CDR2 FQNEAQ (reference sequence). After removal of 2 bases from V and 3 bases from J, the junction contained 5 bases not matched to a gene. CDR3 bases: TGTGCCAGCAGCTTAATGGGGACAGGGTACTACGAGCAGTACTTC. This codes for CASSLMGTGYYEQYF.

V usage is TRBV28 and J usage is TRBJ2-7; D uncertain. Germline assignment: CDR1 MDHEN and CDR2 SYDVKM. The CDR3 runs 15 residues. V dropped 5 bases and J dropped 4 bases, with 18 bases sitting between them. The CDR3 loop is CASSRPNVGIYEQYF. DNA for the CDR3: TGTGCCAGCAGTCGCCCCAACGTGGGTATTTACGAGCAGTACTTC.

This clone was recorded only once. The V call is TRBV7-2, the J call TRBJ2-7, with 10 nucleotides matching TRBD2. The CDR3 is 15 amino acids. V was clipped by 5 bases and J by 0 bases; unmatched bases: 4. CDR1 SGHTA and CDR2 FQGNSA come from the germline V gene. The CDR3 loop reads CASSLLAGDSYEQYF. The CDR3, as DNA: TGTGCCAGCAGCCTTCTAGCGGGAGACTCCTACGAGCAGTACTTC.

The chain recombines TRBV30 with TRBJ2-7; the D gene is possibly TRBD2 (5 bases). CDR3 length: 13 amino acids. V shed 4 bases and J shed 2 bases, with 12 bases lying between them. Germline assignment: CDR1 GTSNPN and CDR2 SVGIG (reference sequence). CDR3 coding DNA: TGTGCCTGGACCAAGGACGGGACCTACGAGCAGTACTTC. This sequence encodes CAWTKDGTYEQYF.

The chain combines TRBV7-9 with TRBJ2-3; a weak D match, TRBD2 (5 bases). Germline assignment: CDR1 SEHNR and CDR2 FQNEAQ (reference sequence). The CDR3 loop spans 13 amino acids. Trimming stripped 5 bases from V and 2 bases from J, with 8 bases between. CDR3 nucleotides: TGTGCCAGCAGCCGAGCGGTCACAGATACGCAGTATTTT. Translated, it gives CASSRAVTDTQYF.

The chain is built from TRBV11-3 and TRBJ1-4, with unresolved D. V was pared by 3 bases and J by 8 bases, with 10 bases between. The germline V gene encodes CDR1 SGHNT and CDR2 YENEEA. This CDR3 has 13 residues. The CDR3 spells CASSFYQEEKLFF. The CDR3 DNA reads as TGTGCCAGCAGCTTTTACCAGGAGGAAAAACTGTTTTTT.

The genes are TRBV9 and TRBJ1-1; 10 bases match TRBD1. The CDR3 consists of 16 residues. V was pared by 0 bases and J by 1 base, with 3 bases of the junction left unmatched. From germline, CDR1 is SGDLS and CDR2 YYNGEE. The CDR3 loop is CASSVGDRGRNTEAFF. The CDR3 bases are TGTGCCAGCAGCGTAGGCGACAGGGGGCGGAACACTGAAGCTTTCTTT.

The gene calls are TRBV30 and TRBJ2-7; 8 nucleotides line up with TRBD2. This CDR3 has 15 amino acids. After removal of 3 bases from V and 5 bases from J, the junction contained 12 bases not matched to a gene. Per germline, CDR1 GTSNPN and CDR2 SVGIG (reference sequence). CDR3 in amino acids: CAWSQWTSFRHEQYF. The CDR3 nucleotides are TGTGCCTGGAGCCAATGGACTAGCTTCCGGCACGAGCAGTACTTC.

This clone has only a few counts. J is TRBJ1-1 and V is TRBV5-6, with D unclear. Trimming shortened V by 1 base and J by 0 bases, and 4 bases separated the two germline ends. From germline, CDR1 is SGHDT and CDR2 YYEEEE. The CDR3 spans 13 residues. CDR3 sequence: CASSLYVNTEAFF. The CDR3 DNA reads as TGTGCCAGCAGCTTGTACGTGAACACTGAAGCTTTCTTT.